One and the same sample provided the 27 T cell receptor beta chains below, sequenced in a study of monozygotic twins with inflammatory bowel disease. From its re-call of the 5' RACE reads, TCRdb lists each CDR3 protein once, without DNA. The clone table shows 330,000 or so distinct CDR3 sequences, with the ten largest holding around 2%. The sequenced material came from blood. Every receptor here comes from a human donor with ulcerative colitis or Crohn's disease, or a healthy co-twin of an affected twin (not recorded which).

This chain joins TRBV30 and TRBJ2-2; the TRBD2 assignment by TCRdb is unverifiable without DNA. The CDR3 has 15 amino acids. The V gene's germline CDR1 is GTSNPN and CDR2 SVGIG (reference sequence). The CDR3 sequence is CACRETRVNTGELFF.

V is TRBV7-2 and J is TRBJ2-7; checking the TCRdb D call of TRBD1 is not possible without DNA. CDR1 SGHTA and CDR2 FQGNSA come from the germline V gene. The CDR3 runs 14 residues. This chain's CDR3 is CASSKGQVSYEQYF.

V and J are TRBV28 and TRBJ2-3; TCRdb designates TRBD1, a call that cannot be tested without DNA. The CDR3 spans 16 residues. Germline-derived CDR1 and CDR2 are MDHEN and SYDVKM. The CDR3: CASSWTDRPITDTQYF. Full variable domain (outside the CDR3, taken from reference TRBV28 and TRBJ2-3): DVKVTQSSRYLVKRTGEKVFLECVQDMDHENMFWYRQDPGLGLRLIYFSYDVKMKEKGDIPEGYSVSREKKERFSLILESASTNQTSMYLCASSWTDRPITDTQYFGPGTRLTVL.

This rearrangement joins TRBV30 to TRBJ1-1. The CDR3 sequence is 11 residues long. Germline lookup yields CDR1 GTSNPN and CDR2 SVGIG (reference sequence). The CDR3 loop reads CAWVPLTEAFF.

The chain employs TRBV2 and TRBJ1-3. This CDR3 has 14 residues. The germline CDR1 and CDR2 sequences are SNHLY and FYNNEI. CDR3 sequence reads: CASGVEGSGNTIYF.

CDR3 region: CASSYHHTQAGGEQYF. This rearrangement joins TRBV27 to TRBJ2-7; TCRdb designates TRBD2, a call that cannot be tested without DNA. The CDR3 sequence is 16 residues long. Looked up from germline, CDR1 is MNHEY and CDR2 is SMNVEV (reference sequence).

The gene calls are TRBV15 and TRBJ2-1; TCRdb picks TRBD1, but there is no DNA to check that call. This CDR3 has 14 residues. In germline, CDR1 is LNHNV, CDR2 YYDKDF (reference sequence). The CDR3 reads CATSRAREFGEQFF.

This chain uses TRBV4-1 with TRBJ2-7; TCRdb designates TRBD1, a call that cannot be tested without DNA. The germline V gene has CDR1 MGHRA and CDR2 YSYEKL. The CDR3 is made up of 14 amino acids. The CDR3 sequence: CASSQRDRGGEQYF.

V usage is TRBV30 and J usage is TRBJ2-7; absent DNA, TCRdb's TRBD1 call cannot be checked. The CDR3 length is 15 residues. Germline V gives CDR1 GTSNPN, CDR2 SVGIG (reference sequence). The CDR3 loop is CAWRLYGTGLYEQYF.

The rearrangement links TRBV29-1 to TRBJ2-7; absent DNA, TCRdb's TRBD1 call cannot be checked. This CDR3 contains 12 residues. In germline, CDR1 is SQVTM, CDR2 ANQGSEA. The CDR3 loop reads CSVGGQGNEQYF.

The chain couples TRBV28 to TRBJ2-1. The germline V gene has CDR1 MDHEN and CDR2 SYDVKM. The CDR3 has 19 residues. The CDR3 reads CASKERTVAKVLRNNEQFF.

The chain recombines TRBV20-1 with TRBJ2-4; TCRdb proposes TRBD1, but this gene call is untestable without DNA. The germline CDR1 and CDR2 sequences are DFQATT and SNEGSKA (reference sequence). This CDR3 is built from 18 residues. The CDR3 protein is CSARPGVWTGEFRNIQYF.

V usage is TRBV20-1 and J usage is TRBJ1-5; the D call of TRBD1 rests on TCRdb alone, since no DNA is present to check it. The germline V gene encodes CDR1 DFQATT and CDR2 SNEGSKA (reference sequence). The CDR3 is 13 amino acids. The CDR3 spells CSAQGAGNQPQHF.

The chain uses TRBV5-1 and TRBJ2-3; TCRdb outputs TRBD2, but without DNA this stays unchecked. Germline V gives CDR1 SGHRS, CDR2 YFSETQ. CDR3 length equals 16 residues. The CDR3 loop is CASSLIAGDITDTQYF.

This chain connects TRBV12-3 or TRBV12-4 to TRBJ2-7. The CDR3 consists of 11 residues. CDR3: CASSTRDEQYF.

CDR3 loop: CSVARGRGETQYF. V is TRBV29-1 and J is TRBJ2-5; the TCRdb D gene call, TRBD1, has no DNA to confirm it. Per the germline V gene, CDR1 is SQVTM and CDR2 is ANQGSEA. The CDR3 spans 13 residues.

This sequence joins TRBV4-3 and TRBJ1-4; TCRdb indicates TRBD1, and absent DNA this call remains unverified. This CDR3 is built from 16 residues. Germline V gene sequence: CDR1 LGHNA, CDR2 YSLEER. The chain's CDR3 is CASSQGGQAANEKLFF.

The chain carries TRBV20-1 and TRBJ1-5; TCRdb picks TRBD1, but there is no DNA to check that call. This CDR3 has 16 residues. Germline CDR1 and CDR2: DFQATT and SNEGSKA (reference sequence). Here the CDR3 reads CSAREDRGFSNQPQHF.

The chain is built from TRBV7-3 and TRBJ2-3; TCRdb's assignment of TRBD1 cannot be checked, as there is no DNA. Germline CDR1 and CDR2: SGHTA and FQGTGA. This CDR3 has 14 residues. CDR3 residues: CASSPPGVKDTQYF.

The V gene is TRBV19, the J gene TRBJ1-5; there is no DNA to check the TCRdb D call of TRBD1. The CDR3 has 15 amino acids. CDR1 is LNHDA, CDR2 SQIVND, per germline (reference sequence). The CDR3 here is CATGSPQDRNQPQHF.

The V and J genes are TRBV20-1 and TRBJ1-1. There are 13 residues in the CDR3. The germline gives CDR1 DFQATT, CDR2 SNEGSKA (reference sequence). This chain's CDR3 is CSAFKQQEIEAFF.

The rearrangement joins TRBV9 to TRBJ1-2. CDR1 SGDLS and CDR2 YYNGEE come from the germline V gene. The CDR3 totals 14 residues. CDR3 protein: CASSVGDGDYGYTF.

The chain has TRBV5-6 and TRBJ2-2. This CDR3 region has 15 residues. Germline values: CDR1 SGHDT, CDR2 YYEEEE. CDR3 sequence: CASSLGSSNTGELFF.

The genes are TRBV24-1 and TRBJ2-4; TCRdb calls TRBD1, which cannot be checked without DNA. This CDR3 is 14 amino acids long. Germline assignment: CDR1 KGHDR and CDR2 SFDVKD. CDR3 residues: CATSDRTGLDIQYF.

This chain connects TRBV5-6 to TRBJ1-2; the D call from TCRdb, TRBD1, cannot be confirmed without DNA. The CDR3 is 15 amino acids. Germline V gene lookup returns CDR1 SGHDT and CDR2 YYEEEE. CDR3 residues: CASSPRDRDYGGYTF.

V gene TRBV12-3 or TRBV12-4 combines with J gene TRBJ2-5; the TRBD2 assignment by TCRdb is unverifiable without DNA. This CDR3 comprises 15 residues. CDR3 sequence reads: CASKIPGGPQETQYF.

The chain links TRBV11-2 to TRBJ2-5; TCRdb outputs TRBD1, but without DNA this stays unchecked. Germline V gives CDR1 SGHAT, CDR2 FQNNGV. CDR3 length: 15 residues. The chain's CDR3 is CASSLDPGPTARTNF.